Each of the 29 T cell receptor beta chains below was sequenced from the same sample in a study of Ad26.COV2.S vaccination and SARS-CoV-2 variants. TCRdb keeps only in-frame clones here, not all; method: immunoSEQ multiplex PCR. There are hundreds of thousands of clones in the sample; roughly 90% occur only once, and approximately 1.6% lies in the top ten. Treatment meaning: about 20 received Ad26.COV2.S at low or high dose, single or two shots; roughly 5 received placebo; per-sample allocation not given. Sampling was done on day 63 after the first vaccine or placebo injection. This material consisted of peripheral blood, taken in a trial of Ad26.COV2.S vaccine versus placebo. Receptors originate from a person aged 18-65 years who received the Ad26.COV2.S COVID-19 vaccine or a placebo.

V gene TRBV12-3 or TRBV12-4 combines with J gene TRBJ1-1; D gene unclear. Trimming stripped 0 bases from V and 12 bases from J, with 8 bases between. The CDR3 spans 11 residues. The CDR3 region has the DNA TGTGCCAGCAGTTTAGCGGCCACAACTTTCTTT. Amino acids: CASSLAATTFF.

In DNA, the CDR3 is TGTGCCAGCAGTGAAGGGGGGACGGTGGTTCACGAGCAGTACTTC. Translation: CASSEGGTVVHEQYF. V gene TRBV2 combines with J gene TRBJ2-7; tentatively, D is TRBD1 or TRBD2 (5 bases each). The CDR3 spans 15 residues. From germline, CDR1 is SNHLY and CDR2 FYNNEI. The V end was cut by 1 base, the J end by 5 bases, with 15 bases between.

The chain joins TRBV28 to TRBJ2-3, with D possibly TRBD1 on 6 matching bases. Germline V gene data show CDR1 as MDHEN and CDR2 as SYDVKM. Trimming cost V 5 bases and J 11 bases, with 14 bases left between them. This CDR3 is 12 amino acids long. The CDR3 loop is CASSLGIGGQYF. CDR3 nucleotide sequence: TGTGCCAGCAGTCTGGGGATAGGGGGGCAGTATTTT. The entire variable domain, with the rest obtained from reference TRBV28 and TRBJ2-3, is as follows: DVKVTQSSRYLVKRTGEKVFLECVQDMDHENMFWYRQDPGLGLRLIYFSYDVKMKEKGDIPEGYSVSREKKERFSLILESASTNQTSMYLCASSLGIGGQYFGPGTRLTVL.

The chain joins TRBV29-1 to TRBJ2-3; D unresolved. This CDR3 comprises 12 residues. Trimming shortened V by 8 bases and J by 5 bases, and 14 bases separated the two germline ends. The V gene's germline CDR1 is SQVTM and CDR2 ANQGSEA. The CDR3 loop reads CSTAAVEDTQYF. CDR3 nucleotide sequence: TGCAGCACTGCGGCAGTCGAAGATACGCAGTATTTT.

V and J are TRBV4-1 and TRBJ2-7; possible D gene TRBD2, 7 bases. This CDR3 has 16 residues. Germline CDR1 reads MGHRA; CDR2 reads YSYEKL. Trimming took 1 base from V and 1 from J, leaving 14 bases between them. CDR3 nucleotide sequence: TGCGCCAGCAGCCAAGCCGGCGGGGGCTTATCCTACGAGCAGTACTTC. Encoded protein: CASSQAGGGLSYEQYF.

The genes are TRBV15 and TRBJ2-3; TRBD2 matches 10 bases. Germline CDR1 is LNHNV and CDR2 is YYDKDF (reference sequence). The V gene end was trimmed by 2 bases and the J gene end by 3 bases; junction bases not matched to a gene: 5. This CDR3 is 16 amino acids long. The CDR3 nucleotides are TGTGCCACCAGCAGAACACTAGCGGGGATAACAGATACGCAGTATTTT. Encoded protein: CATSRTLAGITDTQYF.

This sequence joins TRBV30 and TRBJ1-2, with 8 bases that match TRBD1. CDR1 and CDR2 from the germline V gene are GTSNPN and SVGIG (reference sequence). The junction had 13 bases not matched to a gene; V was cut back by 3 bases and J by 7 bases. The CDR3 extends over 15 amino acids. Here the CDR3 reads CAWSPTQGAVGGYTF. CDR3 DNA sequence: TGTGCCTGGAGCCCCACCCAGGGGGCAGTCGGTGGCTACACCTTC.

The gene calls are TRBV19 and TRBJ2-1; no clear D. This CDR3 is built from 14 residues. V shed 7 bases and J shed 0 bases, with 10 bases lying between them. Germline CDR1 is LNHDA and CDR2 is SQIVND (reference sequence). The CDR3 sequence is CASKTTVSYNEQFF. CDR3 DNA: TGTGCCAGTAAAACAACGGTCTCCTACAATGAGCAGTTCTTC.

The J gene is TRBJ2-3, the V gene TRBV19; 16 nucleotides line up with TRBD2. Looked up from germline, CDR1 is LNHDA and CDR2 is SQIVND (reference sequence). V lost 5 bases and J lost 6; bases outside the gene matches: 5. The CDR3 has 16 residues. CDR3: CASSLGTSGGGDTQYF. The CDR3 bases are TGTGCCAGTAGTCTCGGGACTAGCGGGGGGGGTGATACGCAGTATTTT. The complete variable domain, with remaining parts taken from reference TRBV19 and TRBJ2-3, reads DGGITQSPKYLFRKEGQNVTLSCEQNLNHDAMYWYRQDPGQGLRLIYYSQIVNDFQKGDIAEGYSVSREKKESFPLTVTSAQKNPTAFYLCASSLGTSGGGDTQYFGPGTRLTVL.

CDR3 in amino acids: CASSSGVQETQYF. The CDR3 DNA follows: TGTGCCAGCAGCTCAGGGGTTCAAGAGACCCAGTACTTC. The V gene is TRBV5-4, the J gene TRBJ2-5, with a weak D call TRBD1 (6 bases). Trimming took 3 bases from V and 2 from J, leaving 8 bases between them. The CDR3 is 13 residues long. In germline, CDR1 is SGHNT, CDR2 YYREEE (reference sequence).

The genes are TRBV7-6 and TRBJ1-5; D is unclear. Trimming removed 1 base from V and 0 bases from J, with 7 bases in between. The CDR3 runs to 15 residues. Germline V gives CDR1 SGHVS, CDR2 FNYEAQ. The DNA for the CDR3 is TGTGCCAGCAGCTTAGAGAGTTTTAGCAATCAGCCCCAGCATTTT. It encodes CASSLESFSNQPQHF.

The gene calls are TRBV21-1 and TRBJ1-2. TRBV21-1 is classified as a pseudogene. This CDR3 has 14 amino acids. CDR3 residues: CASSKGVTNYGYTF. CDR3 in DNA: TGTGCCAGCAGCAAAGGCGTTACTAACTATGGCTACACCTTC.

This chain links TRBV7-2 with TRBJ1-5; tentatively, D is TRBD1 (6 bases). This CDR3 region has 15 residues. The germline V gene encodes CDR1 SGHTA and CDR2 FQGNSA. With 0 bases removed from V and 0 bases from J, the gap between germline ends came to 6 bases. The CDR3 bases are TGTGCCAGCAGCTTAGCGGGGGCTAGCAATCAGCCCCAGCATTTT. It specifies CASSLAGASNQPQHF.

This clone has only a few counts. Because the CDR3's place on the DNA is in doubt, the DNA is left out and the CDR3 is given as listed by TCRdb. The sample has other DNA sequences that encode this CDR3 too. The chain uses TRBV28 and TRBJ2-4; the D call TRBD1 from the table was never checked on the DNA. The CDR3 spans 15 residues, counting both ends. Germline values: CDR1 MDHEN, CDR2 SYDVKM. This CDR3 reads CASSSSGQGKNIQYF.

The V and J genes are TRBV27 and TRBJ2-7, with 7 bases that match TRBD1. CDR1 MNHEY and CDR2 SMNVEV come from the germline V gene (reference sequence). After removal of 4 bases from V and 4 bases from J, the junction contained 4 bases not matched to a gene. The CDR3 runs to 13 residues. The CDR3 DNA reads TGTGCCAGCAGTTCTAGACAGGGTTACGAGCAGTACTTC. It specifies CASSSRQGYEQYF.

J is TRBJ2-4 and V is TRBV9, with 7 bases identical to TRBD1. The germline V gene has CDR1 SGDLS and CDR2 YYNGEE. V trimming: 4 bases; J trimming: 3 bases; junction bases outside the gene matches: 7. This CDR3 comprises 15 residues. CDR3 DNA: TGTGCCAGCAGCCCTTACGGACAGGTCAAAAACATTCAGTACTTC. It is translated as CASSPYGQVKNIQYF. The variable domain in full, with the rest retrieved from reference TRBV9 and TRBJ2-4, is DSGVTQTPKHLITATGQRVTLRCSPRSGDLSVYWYQQSLDQGLQFLIQYYNGEERAKGNILERFSAQQFPDLHSELNLSSLELGDSALYFCASSPYGQVKNIQYFGAGTRLSVL.

The rearrangement uses TRBV5-6 and TRBJ2-7, with 10 positions matching TRBD1. The V gene's germline CDR1 is SGHDT and CDR2 YYEEEE. The CDR3 contains 15 residues. The trim removed 2 bases at V and 2 bases at J, leaving 4 bases unmatched. The CDR3 DNA is TGTGCCAGCAGCTTTGGGACAGGGGTTACCTACGAGCAGTACTTC. Residues: CASSFGTGVTYEQYF. Together with reference TRBV5-6 and TRBJ2-7, the CDR3 gives the full variable domain: DAGVTQSPTHLIKTRGQQVTLRCSPKSGHDTVSWYQQALGQGPQFIFQYYEEEERQRGNFPDRFSGHQFPNYSSELNVNALLLGDSALYLCASSFGTGVTYEQYFGPGTRLTVT.

The table lists this clone with a count of one. This chain uses TRBV7-2 with TRBJ1-2, with D tentatively TRBD1 (5 bases). Trimming shortened V by 3 bases and J by 8 bases, and 16 bases separated the two germline ends. CDR1 is SGHTA, CDR2 FQGNSA, per germline. This CDR3 region has 14 residues. The CDR3 is CASSFSFRGEGYTF. The CDR3 nucleotides are TGTGCCAGCAGCTTTTCTTTCCGGGGGGAAGGCTACACCTTC. The variable domain in full, completed from reference TRBV7-2 and TRBJ1-2, reads GAGVSQSPSNKVTEKGKDVELRCDPISGHTALYWYRQSLGQGLEFLIYFQGNSAPDKSGLPSDRFSAERTGGSVSTLTIQRTQQEDSAVYLCASSFSFRGEGYTFGSGTRLTVV.

Here the CDR3 reads CASSPQSGNQPQHF. The CDR3 bases are TGTGCCAGCTCACCACAGTCCGGCAATCAGCCCCAGCATTTT. The V and J genes are TRBV18 and TRBJ1-5, with D unclear. Trimming removed 1 base from V and 2 bases from J, with 6 bases in between. Looked up from germline, CDR1 is KGHSH and CDR2 is LQKENI. This CDR3 comprises 14 residues.

V and J are TRBV19 and TRBJ2-2; 7 bases line up with TRBD1. Germline lookup yields CDR1 LNHDA and CDR2 SQIVND (reference sequence). CDR3 length: 15 residues. Trimming cost V 4 bases and J 5 bases; bases outside gene matches: 7. The CDR3 protein is CASSTGTELTGELFF. CDR3 sequence (DNA): TGTGCCAGTAGTACCGGGACAGAGTTAACCGGGGAGCTGTTTTTT. Supplemented by reference TRBV19 and TRBJ2-2, the full variable domain reads DGGITQSPKYLFRKEGQNVTLSCEQNLNHDAMYWYRQDPGQGLRLIYYSQIVNDFQKGDIAEGYSVSREKKESFPLTVTSAQKNPTAFYLCASSTGTELTGELFFGEGSRLTVL.

V usage is TRBV12-5 and J usage is TRBJ2-1; D is possibly TRBD2 (6 bases). The germline V gene encodes CDR1 LGHNT and CDR2 FRNRAP. The CDR3 loop spans 16 amino acids. Trimming pared 2 bases from V and 8 bases from J, leaving 19 bases between. The DNA for the CDR3 is TGTGCTAGTGGTTTGTTCCGGGGGTATTCTGGGGATGAGCAGTTCTTC. The encoded protein is CASGLFRGYSGDEQFF.

The chain's CDR3 is CASTVLTRQSSYEQYF. As DNA, the CDR3 is TGTGCCAGCACCGTACTGACTAGACAATCGTCCTACGAGCAGTACTTC. V gene TRBV6-4 combines with J gene TRBJ2-7, with D maybe TRBD2 (6 bases). The CDR3 sequence is 16 residues long. Germline V lookup: CDR1 MRHNA, CDR2 SNTAGT. Trimming removed 7 bases from V and 1 base from J, with 20 bases in between.

The V call is TRBV27, the J call TRBJ2-1; either TRBD1 or TRBD2 may supply D (5 bases each). The CDR3 runs 12 residues. Germline values: CDR1 MNHEY, CDR2 SMNVEV (reference sequence). Trimming removed 3 bases at V and 5 bases at J, with 5 bases between. CDR3 sequence (DNA): TGTGCCAGCAGTTTGGGACACAATGAGCAGTTCTTC. Encoded protein: CASSLGHNEQFF.

This chain links TRBV11-2 with TRBJ1-2, with a possible D match to TRBD1 (5 bases). From germline, CDR1 is SGHAT and CDR2 FQNNGV. The V gene lost 0 bases and the J gene lost 1 base, with 12 bases spanning the gap. CDR3 length: 16 amino acids. CDR3 in amino acids: CASSLEPQGFNYGYTF. The CDR3 DNA reads as TGTGCCAGCAGCTTAGAACCCCAGGGTTTTAACTATGGCTACACCTTC.

The chain links TRBV29-1 to TRBJ2-3; 12 positions match TRBD2. The CDR3 extends over 14 amino acids. Germline assignment: CDR1 SQVTM and CDR2 ANQGSEA. V lost 7 bases to trimming and J lost 1 base; unmatched junction nucleotides: 3. The CDR3 region has the DNA TGCAGCGCACGACTAGCGGGAGGCACAGATACGCAGTATTTT. It specifies CSARLAGGTDTQYF.

The chain recombines TRBV28 with TRBJ2-2; D not certain. The CDR3 covers 11 residues. Trimming removed 6 bases at V and 6 bases at J, with 5 bases between. Germline V gene lookup returns CDR1 MDHEN and CDR2 SYDVKM. The DNA of the CDR3 is TGTGCCAGCAGAGGACCCGGGGAGCTGTTTTTT. The encoded protein is CASRGPGELFF.

The genes are TRBV4-1 and TRBJ2-7, with 7 bases identical to TRBD1. V was clipped by 4 bases and J by 6 bases; unmatched bases: 12. This CDR3 contains 15 residues. Germline values: CDR1 MGHRA, CDR2 YSYEKL. CDR3: CASSPQGSRAFEQYF. CDR3 nucleotides: TGCGCCAGCAGCCCACAGGGGTCTCGCGCTTTCGAGCAGTACTTC.

The V and J genes are TRBV7-9 and TRBJ2-1; D gene unclear. The CDR3 loop spans 17 amino acids. CDR1 SEHNR and CDR2 FQNEAQ come from the germline V gene (reference sequence). The V and J ends lost 1 base and 5 bases respectively, with 18 bases between them. Here the CDR3 reads CASSLGIPDPPNNEQFF. In DNA, the CDR3 is TGTGCCAGCAGCTTAGGAATCCCGGATCCTCCTAACAATGAGCAGTTCTTC.

The CDR3 nucleotides read TGTGCCAGCAGCTTGGTAGTGCGACAGGTGGTTAACTATGGCTACACCTTC. It codes for CASSLVVRQVVNYGYTF. V is TRBV7-8 and J is TRBJ1-2, with D perhaps matching TRBD1 (6 bases). CDR1 SGHVS and CDR2 FQNEAQ come from the germline V gene. The CDR3 contains 17 residues. The V gene lost 3 bases and the J gene lost 1 base, with 18 bases spanning the gap. Using reference TRBV7-8 and TRBJ1-2 for the parts outside the CDR3, the full variable domain is GAGVSQSPRYKVAKRGQDVALRCDPISGHVSLFWYQQALGQGPEFLTYFQNEAQLDKSGLPSDRFFAERPEGSVSTLKIQRTQQEDSAVYLCASSLVVRQVVNYGYTFGSGTRLTVV.